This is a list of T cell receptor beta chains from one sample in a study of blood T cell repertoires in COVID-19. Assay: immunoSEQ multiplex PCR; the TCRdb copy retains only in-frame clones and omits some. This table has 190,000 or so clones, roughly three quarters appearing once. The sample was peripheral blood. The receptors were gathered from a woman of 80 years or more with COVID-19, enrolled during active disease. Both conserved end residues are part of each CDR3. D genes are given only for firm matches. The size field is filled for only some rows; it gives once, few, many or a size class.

CDR3aa: CASSHRAGDREQFF
CDR3nt: TGTGCCAGCAGCCACCGGGCGGGAGATCGGGAGCAGTTCTTC
abundance: NA
j_gene: TRBJ2-1
v_gene: TRBV7-4
len: 14
d_gene: TRBD2

CDR3aa: CATSRDVGGTSGGLTQYF
CDR3nt: TGTGCCACCAGCAGAGATGTAGGTGGGACTAGCGGGGGGCTTACGCAGTATTTT
abundance: many
j_gene: TRBJ2-3
v_gene: TRBV15
len: 18
d_gene: TRBD2

CDR3aa: CASSLIREQGVNTEAFF
CDR3nt: TGTGCCAGCAGTTTAATCAGGGAACAGGGGGTGAACACTGAAGCTTTCTTT
abundance: NA
j_gene: TRBJ1-1
v_gene: TRBV27
len: 17
d_gene: TRBD1

CDR3aa: CASSQATGGSGNTIYF
CDR3nt: TGCGCCAGCAGCCAGGCTACAGGGGGCTCTGGAAACACCATATATTTT
abundance: NA
j_gene: TRBJ1-3
v_gene: TRBV4-3
len: 16
d_gene: TRBD1

CDR3aa: CATSRHGTVEGETQYF
CDR3nt: TGTGCCACCAGTAGACATGGGACGGTGGAGGGAGAGACCCAGTACTTC
abundance: NA
j_gene: TRBJ2-5
v_gene: TRBV15
len: 16
d_gene: NA

CDR3aa: CATSDFATGELFF
CDR3nt: TGTGCCACCAGTGATTTTGCGACCGGGGAGCTGTTTTTT
abundance: NA
j_gene: TRBJ2-2
v_gene: TRBV24-1
len: 13
d_gene: NA

CDR3aa: CASSEEQGGTGELFF
CDR3nt: TGTGCCAGCAGTGAAGAACAGGGGGGCACCGGGGAGCTGTTTTTT
abundance: few
j_gene: TRBJ2-2
v_gene: TRBV2
len: 15
d_gene: TRBD1

CDR3aa: CASSMRSRPYEQYF
CDR3nt: TGTGCCAGTAGTATGAGAAGTCGCCCCTACGAGCAGTACTTC
abundance: NA
j_gene: TRBJ2-7
v_gene: TRBV19
len: 14
d_gene: NA

CDR3aa: CASSQDWPLAGGQASTDTQYF
CDR3nt: TGCGCCAGCAGCCAAGATTGGCCCCTAGCGGGGGGCCAAGCTAGCACAGATACGCAGTATTTT
abundance: NA
j_gene: TRBJ2-3
v_gene: TRBV4-1
len: 21
d_gene: TRBD2

CDR3aa: CASSDSLNEKLFF
CDR3nt: TGTGCCAGCAGTGATAGTTTAAATGAAAAACTGTTTTTT
abundance: many
j_gene: TRBJ1-4
v_gene: TRBV6-1
len: 13
d_gene: NA

CDR3aa: CASSQDAGQGVQETQYF
CDR3nt: TGCGCCAGCAGCCAAGATGCGGGACAGGGGGTCCAAGAGACCCAGTACTTC
abundance: NA
j_gene: TRBJ2-5
v_gene: TRBV4-1
len: 17
d_gene: TRBD1

CDR3aa: CASTVDTGPYGYTF
CDR3nt: TGTGCCAGCACCGTTGATACAGGTCCCTATGGCTACACCTTC
abundance: NA
j_gene: TRBJ1-2
v_gene: TRBV6-5
len: 14
d_gene: NA

CDR3aa: CASSLPRGSPKFF
CDR3nt: TGTGCCAGCAGTTTACCCCGAGGTAGCCCGAAGTTCTTC
abundance: NA
j_gene: TRBJ2-1
v_gene: TRBV28
len: 13
d_gene: NA

CDR3aa: CASSDSAGGPYNEQFF
CDR3nt: TGTGCCAGCAGTGACTCCGCAGGGGGCCCCTACAATGAGCAGTTCTTC
abundance: NA
j_gene: TRBJ2-1
v_gene: TRBV6-4
len: 16
d_gene: TRBD1

CDR3aa: CASSRQGNYGYTF
CDR3nt: TGTGCCAGCAGCCGACAGGGGAACTATGGCTACACCTTC
abundance: NA
j_gene: TRBJ1-2
v_gene: TRBV27
len: 13
d_gene: TRBD1

CDR3aa: CASSQKHRGDGTEAFF
CDR3nt: TGTGCCAGCAGCCAGAAGCACAGGGGTGATGGGACTGAAGCTTTCTTT
abundance: NA
j_gene: TRBJ1-1
v_gene: TRBV5-4
len: 16
d_gene: TRBD1

CDR3aa: CASSLRTSGGMGQYF
CDR3nt: TGTGCCAGCAGCTTGAGGACTAGCGGGGGTATGGGGCAGTACTTC
abundance: NA
j_gene: TRBJ2-7
v_gene: TRBV5-8
len: 15
d_gene: TRBD2

CDR3aa: CASSQEGLAGDSGGEQYF
CDR3nt: TGTGCCAGCAGCCAAGAAGGACTAGCGGGGGATAGTGGCGGCGAGCAGTACTTC
abundance: NA
j_gene: TRBJ2-7
v_gene: TRBV4-2
len: 18
d_gene: TRBD2

CDR3aa: CASSSTSGGPYEQYF
CDR3nt: TGTGCCAGTAGTTCGACTAGCGGGGGACCCTACGAGCAGTACTTC
abundance: NA
j_gene: TRBJ2-7
v_gene: TRBV19
len: 15
d_gene: TRBD2

CDR3aa: CASSGQGAASGNTIYF
CDR3nt: TGTGCCAGCAGTGGACAGGGGGCCGCCTCTGGAAACACCATATATTTT
abundance: NA
j_gene: TRBJ1-3
v_gene: TRBV2
len: 16
d_gene: TRBD1

CDR3aa: CASSVGQRDHNVLTF
CDR3nt: TGTGCCAGCAGCGTAGGACAGCGAGACCACAACGTCCTGACTTTC
abundance: NA
j_gene: TRBJ2-6
v_gene: TRBV9
len: 15
d_gene: NA

CDR3aa: CASSLTQVGDTQYF
CDR3nt: TGTGCCAGCAGCTTAACACAGGTGGGAGATACGCAGTATTTT
abundance: NA
j_gene: TRBJ2-3
v_gene: TRBV7-8
len: 14
d_gene: NA

CDR3aa: CASSPEGLAGRGTQYF
CDR3nt: TGTGCCAGCAGCCCAGAGGGACTAGCGGGCCGGGGGACCCAGTACTTC
abundance: few
j_gene: TRBJ2-5
v_gene: TRBV3-1/TRBV3-2
len: 16
d_gene: TRBD2

CDR3aa: CASSPRQRIMNTEAFF
CDR3nt: TGTGCCAGTAGTCCTCGACAGCGAATCATGAACACTGAAGCTTTCTTT
abundance: NA
j_gene: TRBJ1-1
v_gene: TRBV19
len: 16
d_gene: NA

CDR3aa: CASSPQGFTLHF
CDR3nt: TGTGCCAGCAGCCCCCAGGGTTTCACCCTCCACTTT
abundance: once
j_gene: TRBJ1-6
v_gene: TRBV7-2
len: 12
d_gene: NA

CDR3aa: CASRRDSVYEQYF
CDR3nt: TGTGCCAGCAGGCGGGACAGTGTCTACGAGCAGTACTTC
abundance: NA
j_gene: TRBJ2-7
v_gene: TRBV12-3/TRBV12-4
len: 13
d_gene: NA

CDR3aa: CASSPGQGVKGYTF
CDR3nt: TGCGCCAGCAGCCCCGGACAGGGGGTTAAGGGCTACACCTTC
abundance: NA
j_gene: TRBJ1-2
v_gene: TRBV5-1
len: 14
d_gene: TRBD1

CDR3aa: CASKSVREITGELFF
CDR3nt: TGTGCCAGCAAATCCGTCCGGGAGATAACCGGGGAGCTGTTTTTT
abundance: NA
j_gene: TRBJ2-2
v_gene: TRBV28
len: 15
d_gene: NA

CDR3aa: CASSTGRREKLFF
CDR3nt: TGTGCCAGTAGTACAGGGCGACGTGAAAAACTGTTTTTT
abundance: NA
j_gene: TRBJ1-4
v_gene: TRBV19
len: 13
d_gene: NA

CDR3aa: CASRYSGTGGSGELFF
CDR3nt: TGTGCCAGCAGGTACTCCGGGACAGGGGGGTCCGGGGAGCTGTTTTTT
abundance: NA
j_gene: TRBJ2-2
v_gene: TRBV3-1/TRBV3-2
len: 16
d_gene: TRBD1